The 21 T cell receptor beta chains below come from one sample, sequenced in a study of PD-1 blockade in mismatch repair-deficient tumors (dated by TCRdb to between 2016 and 2019). Library preparation employed the immunoSEQ multiplex PCR assay. TCRdb took this table from immuneACCESS and kept in-frame rearrangements with V and J called. Such tables lack part of the clones; where checked against another copy, unresolved V genes explain under half of the gap, and the rest is unexplained. Across this sample there are around 18,000 clones, with 84% seen only once. Clones ranked in the top ten supply approximately 1.5% of the sample. Material: PBMCs, obtained less than 25 weeks after starting pembrolizumab. The source of these receptors is an adult with mismatch repair-deficient cancer.

This chain connects TRBV6-5 to TRBJ1-1; TRBD1 aligns across 9 bases. This CDR3 is built from 14 residues. Germline CDR1 reads MNHEY; CDR2 reads SVGAGI. V lost 8 bases, J lost 5 bases, and 9 bases stayed unmatched. The CDR3: CASANYRGRTEAFF. CDR3 in DNA: TGTGCCAGCGCCAACTACAGGGGGCGGACTGAAGCTTTCTTT.

The chain recombines TRBV2 with TRBJ2-1; 8 bases match TRBD2. The CDR3 spans 14 residues. The germline V gene has CDR1 SNHLY and CDR2 FYNNEI. J lost 8 bases, V lost 2 bases, and 5 bases had no gene match. The CDR3 sequence is CASSEILAVHEQFF. Here the CDR3 DNA reads TGTGCCAGCAGTGAAATACTAGCGGTCCATGAGCAGTTCTTC.

V is TRBV2 and J is TRBJ1-5; weak D call: TRBD1 (5 bases). CDR1 and CDR2 from the germline V gene are SNHLY and FYNNEI. Trimming shortened V by 5 bases and J by 7 bases, and 15 bases separated the two germline ends. The CDR3 has 14 residues. As DNA, the CDR3 is TGTGCCAGCAGTATGGACATCGTGGGGCAGCCCCAGCATTTT. As protein: CASSMDIVGQPQHF.

The rearrangement uses TRBV9 and TRBJ1-1, with D maybe TRBD1 (6 bases). The V end was cut by 0 bases, the J end by 6 bases, with 15 bases between. This CDR3 is built from 15 residues. CDR1 and CDR2 (germline): SGDLS, YYNGEE. The CDR3 DNA reads TGTGCCAGCAGCGTAGGGGGGCTGCAGGACCCTGAAGCTTTCTTT. As protein: CASSVGGLQDPEAFF.

V gene TRBV5-4 combines with J gene TRBJ2-7; 8 positions match TRBD2. The germline gives CDR1 SGHNT, CDR2 YYREEE (reference sequence). V shed 4 bases, J shed 0 bases, and the junction held 6 bases outside the gene matches. The CDR3 length is 15 residues. CDR3 region: CASSPPLADSYEQYF. CDR3 sequence (DNA): TGTGCCAGCAGCCCTCCACTAGCGGACTCCTACGAGCAGTACTTC.

CDR3 protein: CASSKVRGYYEQYF. CDR3 bases: TGTGCCAGCAGTAAAGTCAGGGGTTACTACGAGCAGTACTTC. The genes are TRBV6-1 and TRBJ2-7, with D perhaps TRBD1 (6 bases). Germline V gene lookup returns CDR1 MNHNS and CDR2 SASEGT. Trimming shortened V by 5 bases and J by 3 bases, and 14 bases separated the two germline ends. CDR3 size: 14 residues.

The chain recombines TRBV11-2 with TRBJ1-4; maybe TRBD1 (5 bases). Germline V gives CDR1 SGHAT, CDR2 FQNNGV. V was shortened by 2 bases and J by 7 bases, with 17 bases between the two germline ends. CDR3 length: 16 amino acids. CDR3 region: CASSLISQGGGEKLFF. CDR3 coding DNA: TGTGCCAGCAGCTTAATTAGCCAGGGCGGGGGTGAAAAACTGTTTTTT.

The chain uses TRBV9 and TRBJ2-7; D remains unclear. Trimming took off 0 bases at V and 7 bases at J, with 14 bases between the two ends. CDR1 SGDLS and CDR2 YYNGEE come from the germline V gene. There are 14 residues in the CDR3. Here the CDR3 DNA reads TGTGCCAGCAGCGTAGTGGGCACCACTGGAGAGCAGTACTTC. It codes for CASSVVGTTGEQYF.

This clone showed up just a few times. This chain connects TRBV2 to TRBJ2-7; 8 positions match TRBD2. CDR1 is SNHLY, CDR2 FYNNEI, per germline. The CDR3 totals 14 residues. The trim removed 7 bases at V and 2 bases at J, leaving 7 bases unmatched. The CDR3 coding sequence is TGTGCCAGCATAAGGACTAGCTTAACCTACGAGCAGTACTTC. It encodes CASIRTSLTYEQYF.

This rearrangement joins TRBV10-3 to TRBJ2-5, with no clear D. V shed 3 bases and J shed 1 base, with 9 bases lying between them. CDR3 length equals 14 residues. Germline CDR1 reads ENHRY; CDR2 reads SYGVKD. CDR3 in DNA: TGTGCCATCAGTGATAAACAGACCCAAGAGACCCAGTACTTC. Amino acids: CAISDKQTQETQYF.

The chain is built from TRBV7-3 and TRBJ2-3; TRBD2 agrees at 8 bases. The CDR3 loop spans 17 amino acids. V gave up 2 bases and J gave up 0 bases; unmatched junction bases: 7. Germline values: CDR1 SGHTA, CDR2 FQGTGA. This CDR3 is CASSLFTGGYSTDTQYF. Here the CDR3 DNA reads TGTGCCAGCAGCTTATTTACGGGAGGGTATAGCACAGATACGCAGTATTTT.

The CDR3 DNA reads TGTGCCAGCAGCCCCGCCTCGGTTTTCAATGAGCAGTTCTTC. Amino acids: CASSPASVFNEQFF. The chain recombines TRBV9 with TRBJ2-1; D is undetermined. The germline gives CDR1 SGDLS, CDR2 YYNGEE. The CDR3 sequence is 14 residues long. Trimming removed 4 bases from V and 6 bases from J, with 14 bases in between.

The rearrangement uses TRBV7-9 and TRBJ2-5; 12 bases agree with TRBD2. The CDR3 length is 16 residues. J lost 3 bases, V lost 5 bases, and 7 bases had no gene match. Per germline, CDR1 SEHNR and CDR2 FQNEAQ (reference sequence). The CDR3 nucleotides read TGTGCCAGCAGCCCACTAGCGGGAGGAGTCGAAGAGACCCAGTACTTC. Residues: CASSPLAGGVEETQYF.

The chain joins TRBV11-2 to TRBJ1-5; D perhaps matches TRBD1 (6 bases). Per germline, CDR1 SGHAT and CDR2 FQNNGV. This CDR3 has 15 amino acids. Deletions cut 2 bases from V and 2 bases from J, with 10 bases between. The CDR3 DNA is TGTGCCAGCAGCTTAAGCAGGGGCGGCAATCAGCCCCAGCATTTT. Its protein product is CASSLSRGGNQPQHF.

The chain is built from TRBV9 and TRBJ2-2; 7 bases align to TRBD2. The germline V gene encodes CDR1 SGDLS and CDR2 YYNGEE. J lost 4 bases, V lost 2 bases, and 11 bases had no gene match. The CDR3 is 17 residues long. In DNA, the CDR3 is TGTGCCAGCAGCGTCTCAGCCCAACTAGCGAGCACCGGGGAGCTGTTTTTT. Translation gives CASSVSAQLASTGELFF.

This chain connects TRBV2 to TRBJ1-6; TRBD1 aligns across 7 bases. J gave up 5 bases and V 6 bases, and 7 bases lay outside the gene matches. Germline loops: CDR1 SNHLY, CDR2 FYNNEI. There are 15 residues in the CDR3. Here the CDR3 reads CASRPRQGNNSPLHF. The CDR3 bases are TGTGCCAGCAGGCCCAGACAGGGCAATAATTCACCCCTCCACTTT.

This rearrangement joins TRBV5-1 to TRBJ1-1; D possibly corresponds to TRBD1 (6 bases). CDR1 is SGHRS and CDR2 is YFSETQ in the germline V gene. The CDR3 extends over 15 amino acids. Trimming removed 0 bases from V and 6 bases from J, with 15 bases in between. DNA for the CDR3: TGCGCCAGCAGCTTGGGGCCGGACAGTTCCGCTGAAGCTTTCTTT. This translates into CASSLGPDSSAEAFF.

This clone was observed a handful of times. The chain links TRBV5-4 to TRBJ1-2, with 7 bases fitting TRBD1. The V gene's germline CDR1 is SGHNT and CDR2 YYREEE (reference sequence). Trimming at V came to 4 bases and at J to 8 bases, leaving 8 bases not matched to a gene. CDR3 length: 13 residues. The CDR3 DNA is TGTGCCAGCAGCGACGGACAGGACGGCGGCTACACCTTC. It specifies CASSDGQDGGYTF. The full variable domain, with the rest looked up from reference TRBV5-4 and TRBJ1-2, is ETGVTQSPTHLIKTRGQQVTLRCSSQSGHNTVSWYQQALGQGPQFIFQYYREEENGRGNFPPRFSGLQFPNYSSELNVNALELDDSALYLCASSDGQDGGYTFGSGTRLTVV.

The chain uses TRBV7-2 and TRBJ2-5, with no clear D. V gave up 5 bases and J gave up 4 bases, with 11 bases separating them. The CDR3 length is 13 residues. Germline CDR1 and CDR2: SGHTA and FQGNSA. In DNA form, the CDR3 reads TGTGCCAGCAGCCCCTCCCAGGCAGAGACCCAGTACTTC. The encoded protein is CASSPSQAETQYF.

This sequence joins TRBV7-3 and TRBJ2-3; D is possibly TRBD2 (6 bases). The length of the CDR3 is 15 residues. V lost 2 bases and J lost 5, with 14 bases in between. The germline CDR1 and CDR2 sequences are SGHTA and FQGTGA. CDR3 nucleotide sequence: TGTGCCAGCAGCTTATCTCGGGAGAGGATAGATACGCAGTATTTT. It is translated as CASSLSRERIDTQYF. Full variable domain (missing parts from reference TRBV7-3 and TRBJ2-3): GAGVSQTPSNKVTEKGKYVELRCDPISGHTALYWYRQSLGQGPEFLIYFQGTGAADDSGLPNDRFFAVRPEGSVSTLKIQRTERGDSAVYLCASSLSRERIDTQYFGPGTRLTVL.

The chain employs TRBV11-1 and TRBJ2-3; no reliable D call. V was cut by 1 base and J by 2 bases, with 4 bases left in between. Germline V gene lookup returns CDR1 SGHAT and CDR2 FQDESV (reference sequence). The CDR3 length is 13 residues. CDR3 sequence: CASSLGLTDTQYF. In DNA form, the CDR3 reads TGTGCCAGCAGCTTAGGACTCACAGATACGCAGTATTTT.